These 9 T cell receptor beta chains share one sample of origin, sequenced in a study of cytomegalovirus exposure and HLA in healthy donors. With 60 Vbeta and 13 Jbeta primers, the PCR was carried out. Assay: immunoSEQ multiplex PCR; the TCRdb copy retains only in-frame clones and omits some. This repertoire shows 150,000 to 200,000 clones, about two thirds found once; its top ten account for roughly 10%. Sequenced input: PBMCs. Receptors were obtained from a man aged 25-40 years in good health and CMV-seropositive.

CDR3 sequence: CASSLPGSSGYTF. DNA of the CDR3: TGTGCCAGCAGCTTACCGGGTTCCTCCGGCTACACCTTC. The chain links TRBV7-9 to TRBJ1-2, with D unresolved. Germline CDR1 SEHNR, CDR2 FQNEAQ (reference sequence). The CDR3 is 13 residues long. Trimming removed 2 bases from V and 8 bases from J, with 12 bases in between.

The sample holds a few counts of this clone. The chain uses TRBV27 and TRBJ1-2; TRBD1 matches at 12 bases. After removal of 6 bases from V and 2 bases from J, the junction contained 4 bases not matched to a gene. Germline V gives CDR1 MNHEY, CDR2 SMNVEV (reference sequence). The CDR3 length is 15 residues. CDR3 DNA sequence: TGTGCCAGCAGCGCCGGGACAGGGGGCAACTATGGCTACACCTTC. Its protein product is CASSAGTGGNYGYTF.

This clone has only a few counts. The J gene is TRBJ2-7, the V gene TRBV2; 9 bases line up with TRBD2. This CDR3 comprises 13 residues. The ends lost 8 bases at V and 5 bases at J; junction bases unmatched: 7. Per germline, CDR1 SNHLY and CDR2 FYNNEI. The chain's CDR3 is CASEGLARHEQYF. CDR3 nucleotides: TGTGCCAGCGAGGGACTAGCTAGGCACGAGCAGTACTTC.

This clone was found a few times. The rearrangement uses TRBV10-3 and TRBJ2-7; 7 nucleotides line up with TRBD1. Unmatched junction bases numbered 11, after V lost 6 bases and J lost 0 bases. CDR3 length: 16 amino acids. Germline-derived CDR1 and CDR2 are ENHRY and SYGVKD. In DNA form, the CDR3 reads TGTGCCATCAGAAGGACCGGGACAGCGATCTCCTACGAGCAGTACTTC. Translation gives CAIRRTGTAISYEQYF.

This clone was seen a handful of times. The J gene is TRBJ1-1, the V gene TRBV7-8; D not resolved. The CDR3 is 14 amino acids. Germline CDR1 SGHVS, CDR2 FQNEAQ. Trimming took off 2 bases at V and 0 bases at J, with 7 bases between the two ends. CDR3 residues: CASSLSGMNTEAFF. The CDR3, as DNA: TGTGCCAGCAGCTTATCAGGCATGAACACTGAAGCTTTCTTT.

V and J are TRBV6-1 and TRBJ2-7, with TRBD1 as a possible D gene (6 bases). In germline, CDR1 is MNHNS, CDR2 SASEGT. V lost 4 bases, J lost 5 bases, and 12 bases lay in between. CDR3 length: 13 residues. The CDR3 nucleotides are TGTGCCAGCAGTGTAAACAGGGTCCACGAGCAGTACTTC. Its translation: CASSVNRVHEQYF.

The chain has TRBV27 and TRBJ2-2; D is possibly TRBD2 (6 bases). This CDR3 is built from 16 residues. The ends were cut back, 4 bases at V and 3 bases at J, with 15 bases in the middle. Germline lookup yields CDR1 MNHEY and CDR2 SMNVEV (reference sequence). CDR3 in amino acids: CASSSRLVSYTGELFF. For the CDR3, the DNA is TGTGCCAGCAGTTCGCGACTAGTTTCGTACACCGGGGAGCTGTTTTTT.

This sequence joins TRBV10-3 and TRBJ2-3; possible D gene TRBD2, 6 bases. The CDR3 consists of 14 residues. V lost 8 bases and J 1 base, leaving 13 bases between the germline ends. Germline V gene lookup returns CDR1 ENHRY and CDR2 SYGVKD. CDR3 region: CAIRGDFGTDTQYF. In nucleotides, the CDR3 is TGTGCCATCCGAGGGGACTTCGGCACAGATACGCAGTATTTT.

Comment on this clone: Here the CDR3 omits its conserved ending phenylalanine or tryptophan, so a read error is the likely source. It is unclear where the CDR3 begins or ends on the DNA, so no DNA is shown, and the CDR3 is as TCRdb lists it. The genes are TRBV12-5 and TRBJ1-2; TRBD1 reflects the table's D call only, with no check against the DNA. The CDR3 is 13 residues long, ends included. Germline CDR1 reads LGHNT; CDR2 reads FRNRAP. CDR3 sequence reads: CASGLAPGQGEVY.